These 5 T cell receptor beta chains were all obtained from the same sample, sequenced in a study of blood T cells in healthy people across ages. A J-beta primer mix and a sample-barcoded 5' primer were used in a second PCR of about 7 to 12 cycles. One entry per CDR3 protein results from TCRdb running MiXCR on the 5' RACE reads. The data contain some 1.4 million distinct CDR3 sequences, around 42% of them singletons. Sequencing was carried out using blood. The receptors here all came from a woman between 18 and 29 years old in good health.

The rearrangement links TRBV20-1 to TRBJ1-2, with TRBD1 identical over 9 bases. This CDR3 comprises 13 residues. Germline CDR1 reads DFQATT; CDR2 reads SNEGSKA (reference sequence). V shed 8 bases, J shed 0 bases, and the junction held 4 bases outside the gene matches. CDR3 in amino acids: CSLWTGANYGYTF. The DNA for the CDR3 is TGCAGTCTTTGGACAGGGGCTAACTATGGCTACACCTTC.

This chain joins TRBV14 and TRBJ2-1; D uncertain. The germline gives CDR1 SGHDN, CDR2 FVKESK. V was shortened by 0 bases and J by 9 bases, with 9 bases between the two germline ends. This CDR3 contains 13 residues. The CDR3 region has the DNA TGTGCCAGCAGCCAAGATCTTATGCTTGAGCAGTTCTTC. Residues: CASSQDLMLEQFF.

The chain employs TRBV20-1 and TRBJ2-1, with no clear D. V was shortened by 4 bases and J by 5 bases, with 21 bases between the two germline ends. In germline, CDR1 is DFQATT, CDR2 SNEGSKA (reference sequence). This CDR3 is 16 amino acids long. CDR3 sequence (DNA): TGCAGTGCTAAAGACATGGCGCGACGGTCAAACAATGAGCAGTTCTTC. It encodes CSAKDMARRSNNEQFF.

J is TRBJ2-4 and V is TRBV6-4; the D is unclear. The CDR3 contains 15 residues. Germline CDR1 reads MRHNA; CDR2 reads SNTAGT. Between the trimmed V and J ends, which lost 3 bases and 0 bases, there was a span of 9 bases. In nucleotides, the CDR3 is TGTGCCAGCAGTGAAGATGGCACAGCCAAAAACATTCAGTACTTC. The encoded protein is CASSEDGTAKNIQYF.

This clonotype was detected a few times. The chain links TRBV27 to TRBJ2-3; 12 nucleotides agree with TRBD2. Per germline, CDR1 MNHEY and CDR2 SMNVEV (reference sequence). V shed 3 bases and J 5 bases; nucleotides not matched to a gene: 6. This CDR3 is 16 amino acids long. CDR3 sequence (DNA): TGTGCCAGCAGTTTCCTAGCGGGGGGGCCAGGAGATACGCAGTATTTT. It specifies CASSFLAGGPGDTQYF.